The rows below give T cell receptor beta chains drawn from one sample of a study of T cell responses to AZD1222 COVID-19 vaccine. TCRdb's table, derived via immunoSEQ multiplex PCR, lists solely in-frame clones and lacks some. The data contain roughly 190,000 clones, about 89% of them singletons. Source: peripheral blood, taken 28 days after the second AZD1222 dose. Receptors originate from an adult who received the AZD1222 COVID-19 vaccine. The CDR3 runs from the conserved cysteine through the conserved F or W. D genes are given only for firm matches. Only some rows state a clone size, as once, few, many or a class for expanded clones.

DNA	CDR3	J	V	size	length	D
TGTGCCAGCAGTTTTGGTAATGAAAAACTGTTTTTT	CASSFGNEKLFF	TRBJ1-4	TRBV6-5	-	12	-
TGTGCCACCAGCAGAGGAGGCAGGGTTGGAAACACCATATATTTT	CATSRGGRVGNTIYF	TRBJ1-3	TRBV15	-	15	-
TGTGCCAGCAGTTTATTGGGCGGGGTCCTCGATGAGCAGTTCTTC	CASSLLGGVLDEQFF	TRBJ2-1	TRBV27	-	15	-
TGTGCCAGCAGACGCTACAGGGGAAACACTGAAGCTTTCTTT	CASRRYRGNTEAFF	TRBJ1-1	TRBV27	-	14	TRBD1
TGTGCCAGCAGTGAGTTGAGAATGAACAATTCACCCCTCCACTTT	CASSELRMNNSPLHF	TRBJ1-6	TRBV2	-	15	-
TGTGCCAGCAGTTACGGGGCGGGAGGGCCTTACAATGAGCAGTTCTTC	CASSYGAGGPYNEQFF	TRBJ2-1	TRBV6-5	-	16	TRBD2
TGTGCCAGCAGTTTAGGGGAGTACTATGGCTACACCTTC	CASSLGEYYGYTF	TRBJ1-2	TRBV27	few	13	-
TGTGCCAGCAGCTTGATGGGACTCAACGAAGGCAATCAGCCCCAGCATTTT	CASSLMGLNEGNQPQHF	TRBJ1-5	TRBV5-8	-	17	-
TGTGCCAGCAGCCCGCGTGGGACTAGCGGGAGCTTAGGTACCGGGGAGCTGTTTTTT	CASSPRGTSGSLGTGELFF	TRBJ2-2	TRBV9	-	19	TRBD2
TGTGCCAGCAATCGTGCTAGAGATACGAAAGACCATGGCTACACCTTC	CASNRARDTKDHGYTF	TRBJ1-2	TRBV5-2	-	16	-
TGTGCCAGTAGCCTTTACCAGGGGGGAGGAGGCAATCAGCCCCAGCATTTT	CASSLYQGGGGNQPQHF	TRBJ1-5	TRBV19	-	17	TRBD1
TGCGCCAGCAGCCAAGTGCTGGGGGGGCGGACTGAAGCTTTCTTT	CASSQVLGGRTEAFF	TRBJ1-1	TRBV4-3	once	15	-
TGTGCCAGCGGGCTAGCGGGAGGTCTCCAAGAGACCCAGTACTTC	CASGLAGGLQETQYF	TRBJ2-5	TRBV2	-	15	TRBD2
TGTGCCAGCAGCCAAGAGCGGGACACTGCAAAGAGCCTGAACACTGAAGCTTTCTTT	CASSQERDTAKSLNTEAFF	TRBJ1-1	TRBV4-2	-	19	-
TGTGCCAGCGGGGCATCCTCCTACAATGAGCAGTTCTTC	CASGASSYNEQFF	TRBJ2-1	TRBV12-3/TRBV12-4	-	13	-
TGCAGTGCTATGGCCCACAATGAGCAGTTCTTC	CSAMAHNEQFF	TRBJ2-1	TRBV20-1	-	11	-
TGCGCCAGCAGCTTGAGGCCTAGCTTGAAGAGCTCCTACGAGCAGTACTTC	CASSLRPSLKSSYEQYF	TRBJ2-7	TRBV5-1	-	17	-
TGTGCCAGCAGCTTGAATGGGGACAGGGGGCTTTTGTCCTACGAGCAGTACTTC	CASSLNGDRGLLSYEQYF	TRBJ2-7	TRBV7-2	-	18	TRBD1
TGTGCCAGCTCACCACCCCGATATGCGGGAGGGTACAATGAGCAGTTCTTC	CASSPPRYAGGYNEQFF	TRBJ2-1	TRBV18	-	17	TRBD2
TGTGCCAGCAGCCCTGGACACGTGAACACCGGGGAGCTGTTTTTT	CASSPGHVNTGELFF	TRBJ2-2	TRBV7-2	-	15	-
TGTGCCAGCAGCCTATCAATCCAAGAGACCCAGTACTTC	CASSLSIQETQYF	TRBJ2-5	TRBV7-3	-	13	-
TGTGCCAGCAGCTTTCCGACTAGCGGGCCCCGCCCTCTCTACGAGCAGTACTTC	CASSFPTSGPRPLYEQYF	TRBJ2-7	TRBV7-9	once	18	TRBD2
TGTGCCAGCAGCACCGGGGGGGGAATGACAGGGCTTTATGGCTACACCTTC	CASSTGGGMTGLYGYTF	TRBJ1-2	TRBV5-4	-	17	TRBD1
TGCAGTGCCCCTAGCACAGATACGCAGTATTTT	CSAPSTDTQYF	TRBJ2-3	TRBV20-1	-	11	-
TGCGCCAGCAGCTCGAGCGGGGGCCCCTACAATGAGCAGTTCTTC	CASSSSGGPYNEQFF	TRBJ2-1	TRBV4-1	-	15	TRBD2
TGTGCCAGCAGGGAGCCTGCGGTTGCGGGCTACACCTTC	CASREPAVAGYTF	TRBJ1-2	TRBV6-5	-	13	-
TGCGCCAGCAGTATGGGGCCGTCTGGAAACACCATATATTTT	CASSMGPSGNTIYF	TRBJ1-3	TRBV4-3	-	14	-
TGTGCCAGTAGTCCCAGGGGGCAGGGGGGGAGCACCGGGGAGCTGTTTTTT	CASSPRGQGGSTGELFF	TRBJ2-2	TRBV19	-	17	-
TGTGCCAGCAGCCCAGGCCCCACAAGCGGTTCCTACAATGAGCAGTTCTTC	CASSPGPTSGSYNEQFF	TRBJ2-1	TRBV7-9	-	17	-
TGTGCCATCCGGACTAGCGGGACCGGGGAGCTGTTTTTT	CAIRTSGTGELFF	TRBJ2-2	TRBV12-3/TRBV12-4	-	13	TRBD2
TGTGCCAGCTCACCACCGGGCAGGGGCACAGATACGCAGTATTTT	CASSPPGRGTDTQYF	TRBJ2-3	TRBV18	once	15	-
TGTGCCAGCAGCTCGGGCGAGACCCAGTACTTC	CASSSGETQYF	TRBJ2-5	TRBV7-9	-	11	-
TGTGCCAGCAGCTTAGCGCCTAGCGTTTACAATGAGCAGTTCTTC	CASSLAPSVYNEQFF	TRBJ2-1	TRBV7-9	-	15	-
TGTGCCAGTAGTATCGGGGCAGGGGGAAGCAATCAGCCCCAGCATTTT	CASSIGAGGSNQPQHF	TRBJ1-5	TRBV19	-	16	TRBD1
TGCAGTGCTAGTTTGACAGGGGCAAGGTACGAGCAGTACTTC	CSASLTGARYEQYF	TRBJ2-7	TRBV20-1	-	14	TRBD1
TGCAGCGTGACAGGGCGAACTAATGAAAAACTGTTTTTT	CSVTGRTNEKLFF	TRBJ1-4	TRBV29-1	-	13	TRBD1
TGTGCCGCCAGGGCCTCGGGACAGGGGGCAAATGGGGCCAACGTCCTGACTTTC	CAARASGQGANGANVLTF	TRBJ2-6	TRBV19	-	18	TRBD1
TGCGCCAGCAGCTTGACCGGGACACCGTCTGGGGCCAACGTCCTGACTTTC	CASSLTGTPSGANVLTF	TRBJ2-6	TRBV5-1	-	17	-
TGTGCCACCAGGTCGGTGAGAGTTAATGAAAAACTGTTTTTT	CATRSVRVNEKLFF	TRBJ1-4	TRBV15	-	14	-